The sequence of this T cell receptor beta chain was determined in a study of CD8 T cells in ankylosing spondylitis. Via MiXCR, TCRdb re-called the 5' RACE reads, giving one row per CDR3 protein. The sample has 300,000 to 350,000 distinct CDR3 sequences; around 20% are singletons. This clonotype was observed a few times. Its specificity is not known. CDR1 is DFQATT, CDR2 SNEGSKA, per germline (reference sequence). The junction had 16 bases not matched to a gene; V was cut back by 6 bases and J by 3 bases. CDR3 length: 17 amino acids. Study conclusions and caveats: Researchers reportedly found disease-linked clones significantly enriched in matched ankylosing spondylitis synovial fluid.

The gene calls are TRBV20-1 and TRBJ2-5, with 10 positions matching TRBD2. Material: blood, either unsorted or a sorted T cell fraction (not recorded which). The receptor's source is a female donor with ankylosing spondylitis or in good health (not recorded which). CDR3 DNA sequence: TGCAGTGCCGGGAGGACTAGCGGAGGGACTAGGGAAGAGACCCAGTACTTC. This codes for CSAGRTSGGTREETQYF.